The clone carrying this T cell receptor beta chain was counted ten times or more. The antigen is undetermined. This sample was included in a study of CD8 T cells in ankylosing spondylitis. The study's findings and limits: Disease-linked clones proved CD8+ and comparatively uncommon in peripheral blood. Ankylosing spondylitis blood appeared to be characterized by a TCR beta motif of 8 or 9 highly homologous variants. Reportedly, significant enrichment of disease-linked clones occurred in matched ankylosing spondylitis synovial fluid.

From germline, CDR1 is ENHRY and CDR2 SYGVKD. The V end was cut by 0 bases, the J end by 5 bases, with 4 bases between. The CDR3 is 12 amino acids. 5'-RACE, quantitative and with molecular barcodes, yielded the TCR beta libraries. Via MiXCR, TCRdb re-called the 5' RACE reads, giving one row per CDR3 protein. This table holds 130,000 or so distinct CDR3 sequences, 9.5% to 12% found once. J is TRBJ2-5 and V is TRBV10-3; D is unclear. The receptor was derived from a female donor with ankylosing spondylitis or in good health (not recorded which). The material sequenced was blood, either unsorted or a sorted T cell fraction (not recorded which). The CDR3 coding sequence is TGTGCCATCAGTGAGTCGAGGGAGACCCAGTACTTC. Translating it yields CAISESRETQYF.